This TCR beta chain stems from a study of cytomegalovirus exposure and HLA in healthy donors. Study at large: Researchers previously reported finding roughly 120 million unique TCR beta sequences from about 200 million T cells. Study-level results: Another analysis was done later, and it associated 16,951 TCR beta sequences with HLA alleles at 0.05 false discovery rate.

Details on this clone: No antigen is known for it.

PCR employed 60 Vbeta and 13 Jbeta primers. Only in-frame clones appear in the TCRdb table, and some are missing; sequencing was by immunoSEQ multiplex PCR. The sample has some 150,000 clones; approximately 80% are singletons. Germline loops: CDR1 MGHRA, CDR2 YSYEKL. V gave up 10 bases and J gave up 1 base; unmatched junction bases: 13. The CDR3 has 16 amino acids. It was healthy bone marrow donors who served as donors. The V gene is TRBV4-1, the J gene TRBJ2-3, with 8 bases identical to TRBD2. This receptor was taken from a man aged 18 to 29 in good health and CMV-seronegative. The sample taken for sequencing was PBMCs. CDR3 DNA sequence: TGCGCCATATCTAGCGGGTATAACACCGGCACAGATACGCAGTATTTT. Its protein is CAISSGYNTGTDTQYF.